One sample yielded the 9 T cell receptor beta chains listed below, sequenced in a study of T cell responses to AZD1222 COVID-19 vaccine listed by TCRdb under 2021. The method was the immunoSEQ multiplex PCR assay. This is the immuneACCESS table as TCRdb keeps it, with only in-frame sequences that have V and J called. A part of the clones is gone; compared with another copy, unresolved V genes explain less than half, and the rest is unexplained. This sample is represented by 110,000 to 150,000 clones; about 90% of them were singletons. Around 3.6% of the sample belongs to the ten largest clones. Interpreted using the paper, the time point label stands for: baseline before first vaccination. The sequences come from peripheral blood, collected on day 0 of AZD1222 vaccination. The receptors shown here come from an adult in good health.

The chain carries TRBV3-1 (or the pseudogene TRBV3-2) and TRBJ1-3; no definite D call. The CDR3 extends over 14 amino acids. V dropped 4 bases and J dropped 9 bases, with 16 bases sitting between them. The germline gives CDR1 LGHDT, CDR2 YNNKEL (reference sequence). This CDR3 reads CASSPTPDTTTIYF. DNA of the CDR3: TGTGCCAGCAGCCCGACTCCCGATACTACCACCATATATTTT.

The chain is built from TRBV9 and TRBJ2-1; 7 positions agree with TRBD1. Germline V gene data show CDR1 as SGDLS and CDR2 as YYNGEE. J lost 6 bases, V lost 1 base, and 10 bases had no gene match. This CDR3 has 16 amino acids. The CDR3 here is CASSVIRDSMGNEQFF. CDR3 coding DNA: TGTGCCAGCAGCGTAATCCGGGACAGTATGGGCAATGAGCAGTTCTTC.

V is TRBV6-6 and J is TRBJ2-7, with 8 bases fitting TRBD2. The V segment lost 6 bases and the J segment 6 bases; nucleotides outside the gene matches: 4. The CDR3 spans 12 residues. Germline V lookup: CDR1 MNHNY, CDR2 SVGAGI (reference sequence). CDR3 bases: TGTGCCAGCAGAGCGGGAGATGTCGAGCAGTACTTC. It codes for CASRAGDVEQYF.

The chain joins TRBV28 to TRBJ2-7; the match to TRBD1 covers 8 bases. CDR1 is MDHEN and CDR2 is SYDVKM in the germline V gene. The CDR3 has 13 amino acids. After removal of 7 bases from V and 4 bases from J, the junction contained 6 bases not matched to a gene. DNA for the CDR3: TGTGCCAGCATCCCAGGGGGCGCGTACGAGCAGTACTTC. It translates to CASIPGGAYEQYF.

V gene TRBV5-5 combines with J gene TRBJ2-7; 9 bases match TRBD1. Germline V CDR1 and CDR2: SGHKS, YYEKEE (reference sequence). V lost 1 base and J lost 4; bases outside the gene matches: 12. This CDR3 has 17 residues. As DNA, the CDR3 is TGTGCCAGCAGCTTGACGGGACAGGGAGTGTTTTTTTACGAGCAGTACTTC. This translates into CASSLTGQGVFFYEQYF.

This rearrangement joins TRBV6-5 to TRBJ2-7, with 7 bases aligning to TRBD1. With V trimmed by 6 bases and J by 2 bases, 10 bases remained unmatched. Germline V gives CDR1 MNHEY, CDR2 SVGAGI. This CDR3 region has 15 residues. CDR3 in amino acids: CASRSLGQQPYEQYF. CDR3 coding DNA: TGTGCCAGCAGATCACTGGGACAGCAACCCTACGAGCAGTACTTC.

The chain recombines TRBV27 with TRBJ2-2; 9 nucleotides agree with TRBD1. With V trimmed by 4 bases and J by 4 bases, 4 bases remained unmatched. This CDR3 comprises 15 residues. The germline CDR1 and CDR2 sequences are MNHEY and SMNVEV (reference sequence). CDR3 sequence: CASSSQGAGTGELFF. For the CDR3, the DNA is TGTGCCAGCAGTTCACAGGGGGCGGGCACCGGGGAGCTGTTTTTT.

V is TRBV5-1 and J is TRBJ2-3; 9 positions agree with TRBD1. Germline values: CDR1 SGHRS, CDR2 YFSETQ. The CDR3 extends over 16 amino acids. V lost 4 bases, J lost 3 bases, and 9 bases stayed unmatched. CDR3 in amino acids: CASSPGTGPRTDTQYF. DNA for the CDR3: TGCGCCAGCAGCCCGGGGACAGGGCCTCGGACAGATACGCAGTATTTT.

Remarks on this clone: Distinct nucleotide sequences in the sample also encode this CDR3. The chain has TRBV27 and TRBJ1-2; D is ambiguous. The length of the CDR3 is 13 residues. Trimming cost V 3 bases and J 1 base, with 6 bases left between them. Germline-derived CDR1 and CDR2 are MNHEY and SMNVEV (reference sequence). The CDR3 bases are TGTGCCAGCAGTTTGGGCAGTAACTATGGCTACACCTTC. Amino acids: CASSLGSNYGYTF.